The 13 T cell receptor beta chains below all came from one sample that was sequenced in a study of molecular identifiers for immune sequencing clone quantification. TCRdb reanalysed the PCR reads using MiXCR and keeps one entry per CDR3 protein. The data hold 60,000 to 70,000 distinct CDR3 sequences, with around a sixth observed a single time. Material: naive CD8+ T cells from blood, with Jurkat cell RNA spiked in. Specified subset: FACS-sorted CD8+CD4-CCR7+CD45RA+ naive T cells. The receptors shown here come from a human donor in good health. Some libraries in this study had Jurkat cell RNA spiked in.

This rearrangement joins TRBV7-8 to TRBJ2-7; weak D call: TRBD1 (5 bases). With 1 base removed from V and 9 bases from J, the gap between germline ends came to 10 bases. Germline assignment: CDR1 SGHVS and CDR2 FQNEAQ. The length of the CDR3 is 12 residues. The CDR3 loop reads CASSLGGGGQYF. The CDR3, as DNA: TGTGCCAGCAGCTTAGGGGGCGGCGGGCAGTACTTC. The complete variable domain, with remaining parts taken from reference TRBV7-8 and TRBJ2-7, reads GAGVSQSPRYKVAKRGQDVALRCDPISGHVSLFWYQQALGQGPEFLTYFQNEAQLDKSGLPSDRFFAERPEGSVSTLKIQRTQQEDSAVYLCASSLGGGGQYFGPGTRLTVT.

Turning to this clonotype: Being one base from a much bigger clone, this may be a read error. The V and J genes are TRBV9 and TRBJ1-6; D is perhaps TRBD1 (5 bases). This CDR3 region has 16 residues. Germline values: CDR1 SGDLS, CDR2 YYNGEE. Here the CDR3 reads CASSPGHFDYNSPPHF. For the CDR3, the DNA is TGTGCCAGCAGCCCGGGGCATTTCGACTATAATTCACCCCCCCACTTT.

This clonotype showed up many times. This sequence joins TRBV13 and TRBJ2-5; D perhaps matches TRBD2 (5 bases). The CDR3 is 15 amino acids. The germline gives CDR1 PRHDT, CDR2 FYEKMQ (reference sequence). Trimming pared 5 bases from V and 2 bases from J, leaving 15 bases between. CDR3 in DNA: TGTGCCAGCAGCCCGCGGACTTCTTCGCAAGAGACCCAGTACTTC. This translates into CASSPRTSSQETQYF.

Worth noting for this clonotype: This clone may be a read error of a much larger clone one base away. CDR3: CASSQEYVSDTRYF. CDR3 nucleotides: TGCGCCAGCAGCCAAGAATATGTATCAGATACGCGGTATTTT. The chain links TRBV4-3 to TRBJ2-3; D is unclear. Germline CDR1 reads LGHNA; CDR2 reads YSLEER. CDR3 length: 14 residues.

The chain has TRBV15 and TRBJ2-1; TRBD2 matches at 10 bases. From germline, CDR1 is LNHNV and CDR2 YYDKDF (reference sequence). J lost 5 bases, V lost 4 bases, and 5 bases had no gene match. The CDR3 has 15 residues. This CDR3 reads CATSIGTSANNEQFF. The CDR3 bases are TGTGCCACCAGCATAGGGACTAGCGCTAACAATGAGCAGTTCTTC.

Of note for this clonotype: A much larger clone differs by one base, so this may be a read error. Likely a read error: the CDR3 ends without its conserved phenylalanine or tryptophan. This chain links TRBV2 with TRBJ2-7; D uncertain. Germline CDR1 SNHLY, CDR2 FYNNEI. The CDR3 length is 11 residues. V lost 9 bases and J 6 bases, leaving 12 bases between the germline ends. CDR3 in amino acids: CASGPPLEQYS. For the CDR3, the DNA is TGTGCCAGTGGCCCTCCCCTCGAGCAGTACTCC.

This clonotype has at least ten counts. The J gene is TRBJ2-2, the V gene TRBV11-2; no reliable D call. The CDR3 is 13 amino acids. Trimming cost V 1 base and J 6 bases, with 6 bases left between them. CDR1 is SGHAT and CDR2 is FQNNGV in the germline V gene. The CDR3 DNA is TGTGCCAGCAGCTTAGTCATTCCCGGGGAGCTGTTTTTT. Translation: CASSLVIPGELFF.

The chain uses TRBV2 and TRBJ1-5; D gene ambiguous. In germline, CDR1 is SNHLY, CDR2 FYNNEI. This CDR3 is built from 18 residues. V shed 3 bases and J shed 0 bases, with 18 bases lying between them. CDR3 in amino acids: CASSDSGLSGISNQPQHF. CDR3 nucleotide sequence: TGTGCCAGCAGTGACTCCGGGCTGAGCGGAATTAGCAATCAGCCCCAGCATTTT.

In its sample, this clonotype was seen many times. J is TRBJ2-7 and V is TRBV10-3; 7 bases align to TRBD2. V shed 5 bases, J shed 1 base, and the junction held 8 bases outside the gene matches. The CDR3 has 15 residues. The germline V gene encodes CDR1 ENHRY and CDR2 SYGVKD. In DNA form, the CDR3 reads TGTGCCATCAGTATCCTAGCGGAGGGATCCTACGAGCAGTACTTC. Amino acid sequence: CAISILAEGSYEQYF.

This clonotype was recorded a few times. The rearrangement joins TRBV5-4 to TRBJ2-1; D is unresolved. Trimming removed 0 bases at V and 9 bases at J, with 10 bases between. This CDR3 has 13 amino acids. The germline gives CDR1 SGHNT, CDR2 YYREEE (reference sequence). The CDR3 here is CASSLGQTAEQFF. The DNA of the CDR3 is TGTGCCAGCAGCTTGGGGCAGACGGCTGAGCAGTTCTTC.

This clonotype was recorded many times. J is TRBJ2-7 and V is TRBV21-1; no DNA check was done on the table's D call, TRBD2. TRBV21-1 is a pseudogene. This CDR3 has 16 residues. CDR3 bases: TGTGCCAGCAGCACGAGCGGGAGCCGACTTTACTACGAGCAGTACTTC. Translation: CASSTSGSRLYYEQYF.

Many counts were recorded for this clonotype. The chain recombines TRBV4-1 with TRBJ2-7; a possible D gene is TRBD2 (5 bases). Germline V gene lookup returns CDR1 MGHRA and CDR2 YSYEKL. This CDR3 has 16 amino acids. V lost 5 bases to trimming and J lost 3 bases, with 20 bases between them. CDR3 nucleotide sequence: TGCGCCAGCAGCGACAAGGGTGGAGCCGACTACTACGAGCAGTACTTC. Translating gives CASSDKGGADYYEQYF.

This clonotype was observed many times. The chain carries TRBV12-3 or TRBV12-4 and TRBJ2-1; D unresolved. V was trimmed by 7 bases and J by 0 bases, leaving 16 bases between them. The CDR3 extends over 16 amino acids. The CDR3 sequence: CASTGGGASSYNEQFF. CDR3 DNA: TGTGCCAGCACTGGCGGCGGAGCGAGCTCCTACAATGAGCAGTTCTTC.